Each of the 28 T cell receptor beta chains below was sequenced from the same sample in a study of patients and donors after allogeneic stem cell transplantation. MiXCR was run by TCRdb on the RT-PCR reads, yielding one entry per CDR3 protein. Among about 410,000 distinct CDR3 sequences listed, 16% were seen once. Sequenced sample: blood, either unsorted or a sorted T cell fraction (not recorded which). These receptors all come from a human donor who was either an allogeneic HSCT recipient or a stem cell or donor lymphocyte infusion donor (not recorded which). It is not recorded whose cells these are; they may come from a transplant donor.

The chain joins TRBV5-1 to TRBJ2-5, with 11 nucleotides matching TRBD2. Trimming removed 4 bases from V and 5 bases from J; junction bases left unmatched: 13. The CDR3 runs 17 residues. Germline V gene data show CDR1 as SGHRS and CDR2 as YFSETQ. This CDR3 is CASSDPLPSGRSETQYF. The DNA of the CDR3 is TGCGCCAGCAGCGACCCCCTACCTAGCGGGAGGTCGGAGACCCAGTACTTC.

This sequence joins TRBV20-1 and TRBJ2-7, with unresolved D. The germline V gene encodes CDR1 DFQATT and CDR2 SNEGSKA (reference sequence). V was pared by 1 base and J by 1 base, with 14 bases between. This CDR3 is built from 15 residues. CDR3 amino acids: CSARGRINPSYEQYF. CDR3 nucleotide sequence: TGCAGTGCTAGAGGTCGCATAAACCCTTCCTACGAGCAGTACTTC.

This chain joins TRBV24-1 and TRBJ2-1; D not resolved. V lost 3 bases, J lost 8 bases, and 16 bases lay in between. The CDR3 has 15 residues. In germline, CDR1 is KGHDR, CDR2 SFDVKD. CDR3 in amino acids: CATSDPNPLVDEQFF. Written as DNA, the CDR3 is TGTGCCACCAGTGATCCAAATCCCCTGGTAGATGAGCAGTTCTTC.

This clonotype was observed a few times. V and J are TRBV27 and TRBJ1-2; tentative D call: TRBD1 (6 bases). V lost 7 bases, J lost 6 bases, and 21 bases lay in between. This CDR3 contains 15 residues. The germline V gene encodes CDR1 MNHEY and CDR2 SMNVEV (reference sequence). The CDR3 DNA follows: TGTGCCAGCAACCTAACAGGGACCCTCTCTAATGGCTACACCTTC. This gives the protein CASNLTGTLSNGYTF.

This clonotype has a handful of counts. The CDR3 loop reads CASSQGTGVTDTQYF. The CDR3 region has the DNA TGCGCCAGCAGCCAGGGTACGGGGGTCACAGATACGCAGTATTTT. The chain is built from TRBV4-3 and TRBJ2-3, with D tentatively TRBD2 (6 bases). The V end lost 3 bases, the J end lost 2 bases, and 12 bases lay between the germline ends. The V gene's germline CDR1 is LGHNA and CDR2 YSLEER. This CDR3 region has 15 residues.

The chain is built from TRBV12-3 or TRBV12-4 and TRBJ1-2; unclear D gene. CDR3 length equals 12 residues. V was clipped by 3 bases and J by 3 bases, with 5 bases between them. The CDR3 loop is CASSFSDYGYTF. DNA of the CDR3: TGTGCCAGCAGTTTTAGTGACTATGGCTACACCTTC.

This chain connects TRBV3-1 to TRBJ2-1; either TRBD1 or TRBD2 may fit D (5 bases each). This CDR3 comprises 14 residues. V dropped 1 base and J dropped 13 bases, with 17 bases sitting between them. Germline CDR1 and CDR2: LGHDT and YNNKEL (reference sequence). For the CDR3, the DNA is TGTGCCAGCAGCCAAGCGAGGGGCGTCTCTCCCCAGTTCTTC. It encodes CASSQARGVSPQFF.

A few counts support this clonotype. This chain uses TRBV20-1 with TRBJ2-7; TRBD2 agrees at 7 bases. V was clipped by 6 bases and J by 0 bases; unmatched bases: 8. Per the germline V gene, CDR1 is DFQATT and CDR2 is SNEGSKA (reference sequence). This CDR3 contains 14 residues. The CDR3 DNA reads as TGCAGTGCGTACGGGACTACCAGCTCCTACGAGCAGTACTTC. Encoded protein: CSAYGTTSSYEQYF.

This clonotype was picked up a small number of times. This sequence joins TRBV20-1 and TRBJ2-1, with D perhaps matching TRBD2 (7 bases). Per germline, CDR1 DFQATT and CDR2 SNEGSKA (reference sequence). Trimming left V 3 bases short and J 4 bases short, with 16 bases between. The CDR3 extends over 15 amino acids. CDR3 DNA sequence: TGCAGTGCTAGTGGGGGGGGGCTAGGTTACAATGAGCAGTTCTTC. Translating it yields CSASGGGLGYNEQFF.

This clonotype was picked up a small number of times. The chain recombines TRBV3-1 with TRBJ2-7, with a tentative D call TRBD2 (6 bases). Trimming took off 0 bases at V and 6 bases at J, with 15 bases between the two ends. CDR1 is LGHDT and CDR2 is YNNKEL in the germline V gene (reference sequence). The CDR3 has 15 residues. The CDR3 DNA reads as TGTGCCAGCAGCCAAGATCGGGGGAAGAGCTCCGAGCAGTACTTC. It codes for CASSQDRGKSSEQYF.

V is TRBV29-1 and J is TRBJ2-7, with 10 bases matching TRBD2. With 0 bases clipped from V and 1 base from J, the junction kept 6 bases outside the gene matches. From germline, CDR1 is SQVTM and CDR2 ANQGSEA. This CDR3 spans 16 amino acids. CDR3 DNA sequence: TGCAGCGTTGAAGAGTTCTCTAGCGGGAGATCCTACGAGCAGTACTTC. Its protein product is CSVEEFSSGRSYEQYF.

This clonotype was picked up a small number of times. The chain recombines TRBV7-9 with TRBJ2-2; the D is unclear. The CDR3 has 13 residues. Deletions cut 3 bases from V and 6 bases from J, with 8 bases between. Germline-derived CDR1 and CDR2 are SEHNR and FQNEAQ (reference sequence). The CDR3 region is CASSFPISGELFF. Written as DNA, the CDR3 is TGTGCCAGCAGCTTCCCGATATCCGGGGAGCTGTTTTTT.

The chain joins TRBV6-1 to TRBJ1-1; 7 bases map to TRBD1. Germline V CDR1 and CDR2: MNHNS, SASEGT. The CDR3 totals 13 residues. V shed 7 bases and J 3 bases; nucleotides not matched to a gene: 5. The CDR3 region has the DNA TGTGCCAGCACAGTAGGGACAGACACTGAAGCTTTCTTT. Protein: CASTVGTDTEAFF.

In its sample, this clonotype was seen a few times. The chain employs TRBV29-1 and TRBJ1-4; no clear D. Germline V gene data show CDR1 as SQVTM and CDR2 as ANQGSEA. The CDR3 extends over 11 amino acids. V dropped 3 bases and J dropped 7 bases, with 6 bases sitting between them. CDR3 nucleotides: TGCAGCGTTGAGGCGGGTGAAAAACTGTTTTTT. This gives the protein CSVEAGEKLFF. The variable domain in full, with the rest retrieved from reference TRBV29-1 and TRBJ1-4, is SAVISQKPSRDICQRGTSLTIQCQVDSQVTMMFWYRQQPGQSLTLIATANQGSEATYESGFVIDKFPISRPNLTFSTLTVSNMSPEDSSIYLCSVEAGEKLFFGSGTQLSVL.

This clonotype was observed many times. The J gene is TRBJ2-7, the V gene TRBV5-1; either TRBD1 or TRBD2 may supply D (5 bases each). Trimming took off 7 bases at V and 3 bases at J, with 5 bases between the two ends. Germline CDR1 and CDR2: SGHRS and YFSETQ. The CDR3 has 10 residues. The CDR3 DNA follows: TGCGCCAGCGGGGGCTACGAGCAGTACTTC. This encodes CASGGYEQYF.

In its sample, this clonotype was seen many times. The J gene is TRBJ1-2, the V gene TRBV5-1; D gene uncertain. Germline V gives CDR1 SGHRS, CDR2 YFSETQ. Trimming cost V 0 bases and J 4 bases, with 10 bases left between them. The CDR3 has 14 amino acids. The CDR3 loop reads CASSLARGGYGYTF. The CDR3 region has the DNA TGCGCCAGCAGCTTGGCTCGTGGTGGCTATGGCTACACCTTC.

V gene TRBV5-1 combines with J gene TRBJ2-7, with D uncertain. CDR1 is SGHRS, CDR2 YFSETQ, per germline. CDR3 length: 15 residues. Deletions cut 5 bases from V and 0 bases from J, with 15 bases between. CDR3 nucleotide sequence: TGCGCCAGCAGTTCGGACGTGATCAGCTCCTACGAGCAGTACTTC. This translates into CASSSDVISSYEQYF.

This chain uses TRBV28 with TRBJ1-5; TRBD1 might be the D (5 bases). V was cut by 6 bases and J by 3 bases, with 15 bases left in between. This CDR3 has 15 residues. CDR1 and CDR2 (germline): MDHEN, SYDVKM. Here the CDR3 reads CASSRAGGFNQPQHF. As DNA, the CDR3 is TGTGCCAGCAGCCGTGCCGGGGGATTCAATCAGCCCCAGCATTTT. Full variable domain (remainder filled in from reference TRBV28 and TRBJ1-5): DVKVTQSSRYLVKRTGEKVFLECVQDMDHENMFWYRQDPGLGLRLIYFSYDVKMKEKGDIPEGYSVSREKKERFSLILESASTNQTSMYLCASSRAGGFNQPQHFGDGTRLSIL.

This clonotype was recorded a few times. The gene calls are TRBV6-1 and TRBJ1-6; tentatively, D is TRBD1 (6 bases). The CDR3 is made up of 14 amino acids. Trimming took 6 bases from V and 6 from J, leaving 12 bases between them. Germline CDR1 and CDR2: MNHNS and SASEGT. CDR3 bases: TGTGCCAGCAGGGGCCAAGGGGGTAATTCACCCCTCCACTTT. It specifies CASRGQGGNSPLHF.

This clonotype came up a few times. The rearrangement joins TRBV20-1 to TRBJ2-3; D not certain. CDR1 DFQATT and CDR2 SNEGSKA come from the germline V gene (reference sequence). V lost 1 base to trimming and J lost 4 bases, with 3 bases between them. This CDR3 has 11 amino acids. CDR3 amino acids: CSARGSDTQYF. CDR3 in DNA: TGCAGTGCTAGAGGTTCAGATACGCAGTATTTT.

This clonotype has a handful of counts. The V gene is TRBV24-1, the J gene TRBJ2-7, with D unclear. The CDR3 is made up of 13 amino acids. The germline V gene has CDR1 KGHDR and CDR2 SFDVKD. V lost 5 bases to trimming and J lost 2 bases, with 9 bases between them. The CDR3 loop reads CATSGADTYEQYF. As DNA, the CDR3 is TGTGCCACCAGTGGGGCAGATACCTACGAGCAGTACTTC.

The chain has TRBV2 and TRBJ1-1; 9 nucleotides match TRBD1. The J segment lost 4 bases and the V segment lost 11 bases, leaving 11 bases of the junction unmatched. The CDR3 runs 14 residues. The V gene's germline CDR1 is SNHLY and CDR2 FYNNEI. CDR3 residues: CAGGTGGSVTEAFF. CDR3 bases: TGTGCCGGCGGCACAGGGGGCTCAGTCACTGAAGCTTTCTTT.

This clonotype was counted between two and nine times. CDR3 loop: CSARVGDSNTDTQYF. CDR3 in DNA: TGCAGTGCTAGAGTAGGGGACAGTAACACAGATACGCAGTATTTT. The genes are TRBV20-1 and TRBJ2-3; 7 bases match TRBD1. The CDR3 length is 15 residues. Germline V gene data show CDR1 as DFQATT and CDR2 as SNEGSKA (reference sequence). After removal of 1 base from V and 2 bases from J, the junction contained 6 bases not matched to a gene.

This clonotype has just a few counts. The CDR3 DNA sequence: TGTGCCAGCAGCCCGGGGCCCTCGACCAGGGAGCTGTTTTTT. Translated: CASSPGPSTRELFF. The V call is TRBV7-9, the J call TRBJ2-2; perhaps D is TRBD1 or TRBD2 (5 bases each). The CDR3 covers 14 residues. Deletions cut 5 bases from V and 9 bases from J, with 16 bases between. Germline-derived CDR1 and CDR2 are SEHNR and FQNEAQ (reference sequence).

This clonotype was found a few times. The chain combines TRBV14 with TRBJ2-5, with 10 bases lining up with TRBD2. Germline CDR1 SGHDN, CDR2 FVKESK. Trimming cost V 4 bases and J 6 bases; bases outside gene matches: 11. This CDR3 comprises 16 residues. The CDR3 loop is CASSLWSLAGDKTQYF. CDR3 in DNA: TGTGCCAGCAGCCTCTGGAGCCTAGCGGGGGACAAGACCCAGTACTTC.

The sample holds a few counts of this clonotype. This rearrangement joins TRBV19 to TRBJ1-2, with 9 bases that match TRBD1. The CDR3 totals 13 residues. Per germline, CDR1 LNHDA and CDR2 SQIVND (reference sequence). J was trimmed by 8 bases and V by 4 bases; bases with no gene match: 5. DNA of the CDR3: TGTGCCAGTAGTACCGGGACAGGGCAAGGCTACACCTTC. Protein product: CASSTGTGQGYTF.

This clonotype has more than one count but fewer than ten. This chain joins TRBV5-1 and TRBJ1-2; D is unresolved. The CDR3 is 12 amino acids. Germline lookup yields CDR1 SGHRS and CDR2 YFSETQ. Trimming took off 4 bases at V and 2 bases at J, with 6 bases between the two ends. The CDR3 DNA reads TGCGCCAGCAGCGGTGAGAACTATGGCTACACCTTC. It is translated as CASSGENYGYTF.

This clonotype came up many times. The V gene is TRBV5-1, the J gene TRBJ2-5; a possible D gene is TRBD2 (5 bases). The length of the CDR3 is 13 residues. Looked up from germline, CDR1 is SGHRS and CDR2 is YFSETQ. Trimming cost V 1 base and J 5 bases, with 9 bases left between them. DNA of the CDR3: TGCGCCAGCAGCTTGCAGCGGTCGGAGACCCAGTACTTC. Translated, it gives CASSLQRSETQYF.